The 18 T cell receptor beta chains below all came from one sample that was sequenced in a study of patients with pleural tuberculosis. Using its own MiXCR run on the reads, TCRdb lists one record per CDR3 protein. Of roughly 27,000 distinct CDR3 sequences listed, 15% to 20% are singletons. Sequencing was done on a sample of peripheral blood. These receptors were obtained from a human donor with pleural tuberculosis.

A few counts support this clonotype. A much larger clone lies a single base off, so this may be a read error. CDR3 DNA sequence: TGTGCCAGCAGCCTCGGACAGGGGGAAGATACGCAGTATTTT. It is translated as CASSLGQGEDTQYF. The chain couples TRBV7-6 to TRBJ2-3; 10 nucleotides match TRBD1. CDR3 length equals 14 residues. V lost 5 bases, J lost 5 bases, and 4 bases stayed unmatched. CDR1 and CDR2 from the germline V gene are SGHVS and FNYEAQ.

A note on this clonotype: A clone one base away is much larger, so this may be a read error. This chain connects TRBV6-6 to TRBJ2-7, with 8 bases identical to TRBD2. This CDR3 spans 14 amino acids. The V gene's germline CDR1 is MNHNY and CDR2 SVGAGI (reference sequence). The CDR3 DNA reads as TGTGCCAGCTGGGGAGGCGGGAGGACCTACGAGCGGTACTTC. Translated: CASWGGGRTYERYF.

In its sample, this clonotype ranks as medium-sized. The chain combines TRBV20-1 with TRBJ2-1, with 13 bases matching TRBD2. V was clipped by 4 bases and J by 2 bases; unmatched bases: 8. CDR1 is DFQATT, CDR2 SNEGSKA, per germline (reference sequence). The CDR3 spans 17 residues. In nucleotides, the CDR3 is TGCAGTGCTACGTCGACTAGCGGGGGGCCAACCTACAATGAGCAGTTCTTC. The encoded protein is CSATSTSGGPTYNEQFF.

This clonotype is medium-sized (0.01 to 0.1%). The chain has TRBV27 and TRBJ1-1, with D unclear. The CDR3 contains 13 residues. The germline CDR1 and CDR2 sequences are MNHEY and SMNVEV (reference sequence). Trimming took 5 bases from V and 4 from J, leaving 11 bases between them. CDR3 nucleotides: TGTGCCAGCAGTAACGCCCGGGGCACTGAAGCTTTCTTT. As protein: CASSNARGTEAFF.

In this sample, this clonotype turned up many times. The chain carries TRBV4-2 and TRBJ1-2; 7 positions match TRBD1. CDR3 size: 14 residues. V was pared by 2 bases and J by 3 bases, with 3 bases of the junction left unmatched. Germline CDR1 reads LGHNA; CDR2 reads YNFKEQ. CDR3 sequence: CASSQPGGDYGYTF. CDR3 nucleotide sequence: TGTGCCAGCAGCCAACCAGGGGGTGACTATGGCTACACCTTC.

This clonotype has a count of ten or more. CDR3 nucleotides: TGTGCCAGCAGTTTTCAAACCGCGGGGGGCTACACCTTC. It specifies CASSFQTAGGYTF. The chain combines TRBV12-3 or TRBV12-4 with TRBJ1-2; D not resolved. This CDR3 contains 13 residues. Trimming took 3 bases from V and 8 from J, leaving 13 bases between them.

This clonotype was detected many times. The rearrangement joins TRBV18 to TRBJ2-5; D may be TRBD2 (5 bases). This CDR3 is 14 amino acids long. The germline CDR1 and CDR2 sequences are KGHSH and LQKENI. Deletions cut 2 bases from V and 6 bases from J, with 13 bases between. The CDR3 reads CASSPGQAGKTQYF. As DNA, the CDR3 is TGTGCCAGCTCACCAGGGCAGGCCGGGAAGACCCAGTACTTC.

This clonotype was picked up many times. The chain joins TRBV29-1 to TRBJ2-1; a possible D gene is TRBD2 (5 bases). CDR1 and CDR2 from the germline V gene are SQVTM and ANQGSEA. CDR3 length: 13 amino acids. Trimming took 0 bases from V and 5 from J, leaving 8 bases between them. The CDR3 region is CSVEDTTNNEQFF. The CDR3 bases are TGCAGCGTTGAAGACACGACTAACAATGAGCAGTTCTTC.

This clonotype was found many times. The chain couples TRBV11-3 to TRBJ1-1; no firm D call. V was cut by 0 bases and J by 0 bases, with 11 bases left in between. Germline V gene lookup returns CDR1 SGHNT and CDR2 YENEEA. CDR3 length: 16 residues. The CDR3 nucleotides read TGTGCCAGCAGCTTAGATCTCCTCAGATTGAACACTGAAGCTTTCTTT. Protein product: CASSLDLLRLNTEAFF.

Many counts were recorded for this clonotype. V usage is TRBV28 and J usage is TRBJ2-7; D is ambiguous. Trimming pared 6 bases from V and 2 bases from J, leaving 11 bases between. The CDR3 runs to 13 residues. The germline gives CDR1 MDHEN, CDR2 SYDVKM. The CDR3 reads CASSPDGPYEQYF. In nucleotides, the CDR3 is TGTGCCAGCAGCCCCGACGGGCCCTACGAGCAGTACTTC.

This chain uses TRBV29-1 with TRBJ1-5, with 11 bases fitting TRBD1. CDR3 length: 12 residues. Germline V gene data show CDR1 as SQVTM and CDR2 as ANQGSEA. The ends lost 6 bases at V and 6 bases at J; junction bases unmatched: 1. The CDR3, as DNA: TGCAGCGTGGGGACAGGGGGTCAGCCCCAGCATTTT. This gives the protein CSVGTGGQPQHF.

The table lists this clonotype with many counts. CDR3 residues: CASSAGLFSYEQYF. Here the CDR3 DNA reads TGTGCCAGCAGCGCGGGACTTTTCTCCTACGAGCAGTACTTC. The chain employs TRBV7-2 and TRBJ2-7; possibly TRBD2 for D (6 bases). The CDR3 runs to 14 residues. CDR1 SGHTA and CDR2 FQGNSA come from the germline V gene. V was pared by 5 bases and J by 0 bases, with 11 bases between. Looking up the rest from reference TRBV7-2 and TRBJ2-7 gives the full variable domain: GAGVSQSPSNKVTEKGKDVELRCDPISGHTALYWYRQSLGQGLEFLIYFQGNSAPDKSGLPSDRFSAERTGGSVSTLTIQRTQQEDSAVYLCASSAGLFSYEQYFGPGTRLTVT.

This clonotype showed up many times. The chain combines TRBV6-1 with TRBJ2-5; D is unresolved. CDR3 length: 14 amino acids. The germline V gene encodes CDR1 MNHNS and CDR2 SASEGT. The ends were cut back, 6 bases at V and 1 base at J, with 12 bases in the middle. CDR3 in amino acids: CASRRNTGQETQYF. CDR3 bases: TGTGCCAGCAGAAGGAATACGGGCCAAGAGACCCAGTACTTC.

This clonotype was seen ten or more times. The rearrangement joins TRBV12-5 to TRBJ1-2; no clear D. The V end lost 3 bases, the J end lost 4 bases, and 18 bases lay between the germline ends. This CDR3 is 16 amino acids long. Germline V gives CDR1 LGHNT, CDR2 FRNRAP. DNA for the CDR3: TGTGCTAGTGGTTTACGGCCAGGAGCGATCCTCTATGGCTACACCTTC. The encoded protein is CASGLRPGAILYGYTF.

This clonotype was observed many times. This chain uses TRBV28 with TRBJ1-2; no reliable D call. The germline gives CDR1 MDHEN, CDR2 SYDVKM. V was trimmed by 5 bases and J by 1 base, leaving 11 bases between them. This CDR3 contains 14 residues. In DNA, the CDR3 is TGTGCCAGCAGTCGAACACAAAGTAACTATGGCTACACCTTC. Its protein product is CASSRTQSNYGYTF.

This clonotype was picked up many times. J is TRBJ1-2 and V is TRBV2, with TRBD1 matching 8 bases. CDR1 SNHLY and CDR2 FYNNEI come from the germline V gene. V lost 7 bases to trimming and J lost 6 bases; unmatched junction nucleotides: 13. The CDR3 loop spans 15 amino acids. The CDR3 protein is CASTLRGSDRDGYTF. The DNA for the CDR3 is TGTGCCAGCACCCTGAGGGGATCGGACAGGGATGGCTACACCTTC.

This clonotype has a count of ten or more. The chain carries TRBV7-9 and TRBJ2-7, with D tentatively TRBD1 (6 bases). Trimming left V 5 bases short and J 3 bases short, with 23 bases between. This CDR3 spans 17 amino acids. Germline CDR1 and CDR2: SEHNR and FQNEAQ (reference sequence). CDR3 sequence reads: CASSQIQWDKNYYEQYF. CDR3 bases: TGTGCCAGCAGCCAAATTCAGTGGGACAAAAACTACTACGAGCAGTACTTC.

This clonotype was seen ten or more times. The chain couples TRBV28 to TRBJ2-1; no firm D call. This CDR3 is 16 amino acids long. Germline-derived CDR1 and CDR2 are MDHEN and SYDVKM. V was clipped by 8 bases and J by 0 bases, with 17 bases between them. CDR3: CASGLFTLSSYNEQFF. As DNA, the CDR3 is TGTGCCAGCGGGCTCTTTACCTTAAGCTCCTACAATGAGCAGTTCTTC.